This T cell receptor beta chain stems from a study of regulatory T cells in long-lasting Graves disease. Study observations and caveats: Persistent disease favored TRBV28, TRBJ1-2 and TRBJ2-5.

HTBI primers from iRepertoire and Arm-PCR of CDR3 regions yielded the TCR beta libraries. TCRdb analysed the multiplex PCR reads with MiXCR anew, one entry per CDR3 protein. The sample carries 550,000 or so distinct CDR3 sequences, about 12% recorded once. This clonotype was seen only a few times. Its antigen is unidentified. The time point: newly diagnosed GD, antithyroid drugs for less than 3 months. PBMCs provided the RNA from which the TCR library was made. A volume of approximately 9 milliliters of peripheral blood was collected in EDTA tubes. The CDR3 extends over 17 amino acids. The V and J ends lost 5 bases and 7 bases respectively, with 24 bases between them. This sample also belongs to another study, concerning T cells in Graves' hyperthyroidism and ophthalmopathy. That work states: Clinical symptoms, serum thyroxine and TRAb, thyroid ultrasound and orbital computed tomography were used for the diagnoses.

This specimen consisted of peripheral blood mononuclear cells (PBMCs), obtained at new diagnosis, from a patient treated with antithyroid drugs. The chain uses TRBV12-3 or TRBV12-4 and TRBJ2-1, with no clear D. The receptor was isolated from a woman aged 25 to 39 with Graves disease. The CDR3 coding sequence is TGTGCCAGCAGTCCGAATGTCGAGCCCGTCACGATAAATGAGCAGTTCTTC. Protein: CASSPNVEPVTINEQFF.